This TCR beta chain is from a study of CD8 T cells in ankylosing spondylitis. TCR beta libraries were made by quantitative 5'-RACE with molecular barcodes. TCRdb ran MiXCR on the 5' RACE reads and lists one entry per CDR3 protein. This table holds 240,000 or so distinct CDR3 sequences, about 10% found once. The study's findings and limits: Several of the motif variants were reported before in synovial fluid and blood from reactive arthritis. Made up of eight highly homologous variants, a TCR beta motif appeared characteristic of ankylosing spondylitis blood. Researchers reportedly found disease-linked clones significantly enriched in matched ankylosing spondylitis synovial fluid.

This clonotype was counted at least ten times. The antigen is undetermined. The CDR3 contains 16 residues. In germline, CDR1 is MDHEN, CDR2 SYDVKM. V shed 7 bases and J 13 bases; nucleotides not matched to a gene: 22. This TCR was sampled from a male donor with ankylosing spondylitis or in good health (not recorded which). The gene calls are TRBV28 and TRBJ2-1; 7 positions match TRBD1. Sequencing input: blood, either unsorted or a sorted T cell fraction (not recorded which). The CDR3 bases are TGTGCCAGCACCACCGGGACAGTGTTAATTTCTGCTATCCAGTTCTTC. Protein: CASTTGTVLISAIQFF.